This is a list of T cell receptor beta chains from one sample in a study of patients and donors after allogeneic stem cell transplantation. In TCRdb, the RT-PCR reads were re-called with MiXCR into one record per CDR3 protein. The sample lists fewer than 250,000 distinct CDR3 sequences, roughly an eighth occurring once. Sequences were obtained from blood, either unsorted or a sorted T cell fraction (not recorded which). Receptors originate from a human donor who was either an allogeneic HSCT recipient or a stem cell or donor lymphocyte infusion donor (not recorded which). It is not recorded whose cells these are; they may come from a transplant donor. Each CDR3 is given with its conserved first and last residue. A D gene is named only where the DNA matches it firmly. A row's size may be missing; if present it is once, few, many or a size class.

size | J | V | D | DNA | CDR3
few | TRBJ1-3 | TRBV7-2 | - | TGTGCCAGCAGCTTAGACTCATTAACTGGAAACACCATATATTTT | CASSLDSLTGNTIYF
few | TRBJ2-1 | TRBV20-1 | TRBD2 | TGCAGTGCTAGTCTTGCGGGGGGGTACAATGAGCAGTTCTTC | CSASLAGGYNEQFF
- | TRBJ1-4 | TRBV6-1 | TRBD1 | TGTGCCAGCAGCCCCAACAGGGGGCCGACTAATGAAAAACTGTTTTTT | CASSPNRGPTNEKLFF
- | TRBJ2-1 | TRBV12-3/TRBV12-4 | - | TGTGCCAGCACCACCGTAGGGGCTGAGCAGTTCTTC | CASTTVGAEQFF
few | TRBJ1-5 | TRBV20-1 | TRBD1 | TGCAGTGCTAGAGCCCCGGGACAGGGTTTCCAGCCCCAGCATTTT | CSARAPGQGFQPQHF
many | TRBJ1-2 | TRBV5-1 | TRBD1 | TGCGCCAGCGGGTCGGGGACAGGAGACTACACCTTC | CASGSGTGDYTF
- | TRBJ1-1 | TRBV5-1 | - | TGCGCCAGCAGCCCAGTCACCAACACTGAAGCTTTCTTT | CASSPVTNTEAFF
- | TRBJ1-1 | TRBV29-1 | TRBD1 | TGCAGCGTTTCCGGGACAGTAGGCACTGAAGCTTTCTTT | CSVSGTVGTEAFF
many | TRBJ1-2 | TRBV29-1 | TRBD1 | TGCAGCGTCATACCGGACAGGGGCCTATATGGCTACACCTTC | CSVIPDRGLYGYTF
- | TRBJ1-3 | TRBV5-1 | - | TGCGCCAGCAGCTCAGGACGGAACTCTGGAAACACCATATATTTT | CASSSGRNSGNTIYF
- | TRBJ2-1 | TRBV6-1 | TRBD2 | TGTGCCAGCAGTCTAGCGGGGGACTACAATGAGCAGTTCTTC | CASSLAGDYNEQFF
few | TRBJ2-5 | TRBV6-2/TRBV6-3 | - | TGTGCCAGCAGTTCCCAATGGGGGTCCCAAGAGACCCAGTACTTC | CASSSQWGSQETQYF
- | TRBJ1-4 | TRBV9 | TRBD1 | TGTGCCAGCAGCCCCCAGACAGGGGAGGAAAAACTGTTTTTT | CASSPQTGEEKLFF
- | TRBJ2-5 | TRBV12-3/TRBV12-4 | TRBD2 | TGTGCCAGCAGTTTACGCGCTAGCGGGAGAGAGACCCAGTACTTC | CASSLRASGRETQYF
- | TRBJ2-2 | TRBV6-2/TRBV6-3 | - | TGTGCCAGCTCGTGGCAGGGGTCTGGGGAGCTGTTTTTT | CASSWQGSGELFF
many | TRBJ1-2 | TRBV5-5 | - | TGTGCCAGCAGCTTGGGGTCGGACGCCGGATATGGCTACACCTTC | CASSLGSDAGYGYTF
few | TRBJ1-1 | TRBV7-9 | - | TGTGCCAGCACCCTTACGGGGCAGGGCACTGAAGCTTTCTTT | CASTLTGQGTEAFF
- | TRBJ1-5 | TRBV7-8 | - | TGTGCCAGCAGCTTAACGGGAGCGGGAGCGGGGGAGCCCCAGCATTTT | CASSLTGAGAGEPQHF
many | TRBJ2-1 | TRBV20-1 | - | TGCAGTGCTCTAACTCCGTGGGGCAGGGATGAGCAGTTCTTC | CSALTPWGRDEQFF
few | TRBJ2-1 | TRBV4-2 | TRBD2 | TGTGCCAGCAGCCAAGAAGGGAGCGGGGGGGCCTATGAGCAGTTCTTC | CASSQEGSGGAYEQFF
- | TRBJ1-5 | TRBV5-6 | - | TGTGCCAGCAGCCTTCTGGAAGGAGTCAATCAGCCCCAGCATTTT | CASSLLEGVNQPQHF
few | TRBJ1-2 | TRBV5-1 | TRBD1 | TGCGCCAGCCAACGCGGGGGACAGGGAAATGGCTACACCTTC | CASQRGGQGNGYTF
- | TRBJ1-1 | TRBV18 | TRBD1 | TGTGCCAGCTCATTATCCGGGACAGGAGGAGAAGCTTTCTTT | CASSLSGTGGEAFF
many | TRBJ2-5 | TRBV6-1 | - | TGTGCCAGCAGTGAAGTATGGGGGGCCTCCCAAGAGACCCAGTACTTC | CASSEVWGASQETQYF
- | TRBJ2-3 | TRBV19 | TRBD2 | TGTGCCACTAGCGGGAGTAAGGATACGCAGTATTTT | CATSGSKDTQYF
- | TRBJ2-2 | TRBV6-1 | TRBD2 | TGTGCCAGCAGCCCTACTATTAAAGTGTCTGGGGGGGGCGGGGAGCTGTTTTTT | CASSPTIKVSGGGGELFF
few | TRBJ1-1 | TRBV20-1 | - | TGCAGTGCTAGAAGGGGTGAGCACACTGAAGCTTTCTTT | CSARRGEHTEAFF
few | TRBJ2-7 | TRBV20-1 | - | TGCAGTGCTAGTAACACGCCCTCCTACGAGCAGTACTTC | CSASNTPSYEQYF
- | TRBJ1-2 | TRBV12-3/TRBV12-4 | - | TGTGCCAGCAGTCATGACAGGAACTATGGCTACACCTTC | CASSHDRNYGYTF
- | TRBJ1-2 | TRBV6-1 | TRBD1 | TGTGCCAGCAGGGGACAGGGATGGGGCTATGGCTACACCTTC | CASRGQGWGYGYTF
- | TRBJ2-7 | TRBV4-1 | TRBD1 | TGCGCCAGCAGCCCCGATCCGGGACAGGGCTCCTACGAGCAGTACTTC | CASSPDPGQGSYEQYF
- | TRBJ2-7 | TRBV12-3/TRBV12-4 | - | TGTGCCAGCAGTTTTAGCACAGGAACCTACGAGCAGTACTTC | CASSFSTGTYEQYF
many | TRBJ2-2 | TRBV6-5 | - | TGTGCCAGCAAAAGTTCGACCGGGGAGCTGTTTTTT | CASKSSTGELFF
many | TRBJ2-2 | TRBV5-1 | - | TGCGCCAGCAGCGCGACCCTCCGATGGACCGGGGAGCTGTTTTTT | CASSATLRWTGELFF
many | TRBJ2-3 | TRBV12-3/TRBV12-4 | - | TGTGCCAGCAGTAACAGACAGGTTTCTAGCACAGATACGCAGTATTTT | CASSNRQVSSTDTQYF
- | TRBJ2-1 | TRBV5-1 | - | TGCGCCAGCAGTTTAGCGGATTCCTACAATGAGCAGTTCTTC | CASSLADSYNEQFF
many | TRBJ2-3 | TRBV7-3 | - | TGTGCCAGCAGCCCCGTAGCGAGCACAGATACGCAGTATTTT | CASSPVASTDTQYF
many | TRBJ1-5 | TRBV2 | - | TGTGCCAGCAGTGAAGGCGACCATAATCAGCCCCAGCATTTT | CASSEGDHNQPQHF
- | TRBJ2-5 | TRBV5-4 | TRBD2 | TGTGCCAGCAGCGCAGGATCGACTAGCGGGGGCCAAGAGACCCAGTACTTC | CASSAGSTSGGQETQYF